The 3 T cell receptor beta chains given below trace back to one sample, sequenced in a study of blood T cell repertoires in COVID-19. Using immunoSEQ multiplex PCR, the repertoire was profiled, and TCRdb retains in-frame clones only, with some absent. Of some 490,000 clones in the sample, approximately 90% were seen once. Material for sequencing was PBMCs or T cells enriched from blood (not recorded which). These receptors originate from a woman aged 55-69 years who had recovered from COVID-19.

This clone appeared a single time. V is TRBV3-1 (or the pseudogene TRBV3-2) and J is TRBJ2-1; 11 bases agree with TRBD2. J lost 3 bases, V lost 1 base, and 2 bases had no gene match. The CDR3 extends over 16 amino acids. Germline V CDR1 and CDR2: LGHDT, YNNKEL (reference sequence). The CDR3 region is CASSQGGLAVYNEQFF. CDR3 DNA: TGTGCCAGCAGCCAAGGGGGACTAGCGGTCTACAATGAGCAGTTCTTC.

V usage is TRBV7-2 and J usage is TRBJ2-1, with TRBD2 matching 7 bases. The ends lost 5 bases at V and 10 bases at J; junction bases unmatched: 14. This CDR3 is built from 15 residues. The germline CDR1 and CDR2 sequences are SGHTA and FQGNSA. The CDR3 is CASSPVGTTPGEQFF. The CDR3 DNA follows: TGTGCCAGCAGCCCCGTTGGGACTACGCCGGGGGAGCAGTTCTTC. Full variable domain (missing parts from reference TRBV7-2 and TRBJ2-1): GAGVSQSPSNKVTEKGKDVELRCDPISGHTALYWYRQSLGQGLEFLIYFQGNSAPDKSGLPSDRFSAERTGGSVSTLTIQRTQQEDSAVYLCASSPVGTTPGEQFFGPGTRLTVL.

V usage is TRBV15 and J usage is TRBJ2-2; 12 bases match TRBD1. The junction had 6 bases not matched to a gene; V was cut back by 0 bases and J by 4 bases. Germline V gene data show CDR1 as LNHNV and CDR2 as YYDKDF (reference sequence). This CDR3 has 18 residues. For the CDR3, the DNA is TGTGCCACCAGCAGAGATCAGGGACAGGGGGCGGGCACCGGGGAGCTGTTTTTT. It yields the protein CATSRDQGQGAGTGELFF.